A single sample is the source of the 9 T cell receptor beta chains below, sequenced in a study of STAT5B mutations in CD4+ large granular lymphocyte leukemia. Method: immunoSEQ multiplex PCR; TCRdb's copy keeps in-frame clones and lacks some. This sample has nearly 45,000 clones, with 65% to 90% found just once. The sample taken for sequencing was CD4+ T cells from blood buffy coats. The receptor source for this set is a human donor in good health.

The J gene is TRBJ1-1, the V gene TRBV7-3; D unclear. CDR1 and CDR2 from the germline V gene are SGHTA and FQGTGA. V was trimmed by 1 base and J by 0 bases, leaving 15 bases between them. This CDR3 region has 17 residues. The CDR3 sequence: CASSLRALLHLNTEAFF. As DNA, the CDR3 is TGTGCCAGCAGCTTAAGGGCACTACTCCATCTGAACACTGAAGCTTTCTTT.

This chain connects TRBV7-9 to TRBJ1-2, with D possibly TRBD1 on 6 matching bases. CDR3 length: 12 amino acids. V lost 6 bases, J lost 3 bases, and 8 bases lay in between. CDR1 SEHNR and CDR2 FQNEAQ come from the germline V gene (reference sequence). The CDR3 sequence is CASSSGDYGYTF. CDR3 bases: TGTGCCAGCAGTTCAGGGGACTATGGCTACACCTTC. Full variable domain (outside the CDR3, taken from reference TRBV7-9 and TRBJ1-2): DTGVSQNPRHKITKRGQNVTFRCDPISEHNRLYWYRQTLGQGPEFLTYFQNEAQLEKSRLLSDRFSAERPKGSFSTLEIQRTEQGDSAMYLCASSSGDYGYTFGSGTRLTVV.

The chain uses TRBV11-2 and TRBJ2-7, with 8 bases matching TRBD2. Germline loops: CDR1 SGHAT, CDR2 FQNNGV. The CDR3 is 18 residues long. The junction had 17 bases not matched to a gene; V was cut back by 5 bases and J by 2 bases. CDR3 sequence (DNA): TGTGCCAGCAGCCCTATCAACCGGAGGAGCGGGAGTCCCTACGAGCAGTACTTC. Amino acid sequence: CASSPINRRSGSPYEQYF.

This chain joins TRBV6-5 and TRBJ1-1; D is undetermined. This CDR3 comprises 13 residues. Looked up from germline, CDR1 is MNHEY and CDR2 is SVGAGI. The ends were cut back, 6 bases at V and 1 base at J, with 9 bases in the middle. The CDR3 bases are TGTGCCAGCAGCTTCGGGCCGAACACTGAAGCTTTCTTT. This encodes CASSFGPNTEAFF.

The genes are TRBV19 and TRBJ2-5; no firm D call. This CDR3 has 13 amino acids. Germline CDR1 reads LNHDA; CDR2 reads SQIVND (reference sequence). The ends were cut back, 5 bases at V and 2 bases at J, with 9 bases in the middle. CDR3 sequence reads: CASSLADQETQYF. CDR3 DNA: TGTGCCAGTAGTCTGGCGGATCAAGAGACCCAGTACTTC.

The V and J genes are TRBV7-9 and TRBJ1-3; D uncertain. Germline values: CDR1 SEHNR, CDR2 FQNEAQ (reference sequence). The CDR3 spans 13 residues. V was pared by 3 bases and J by 2 bases, with 5 bases between. In DNA form, the CDR3 reads TGTGCCAGCAGCTTGGCCGCTGGAAACACCATATATTTT. Encoded protein: CASSLAAGNTIYF.

This rearrangement joins TRBV9 to TRBJ2-1; tentative D call: TRBD1 (5 bases). Germline assignment: CDR1 SGDLS and CDR2 YYNGEE. The CDR3 runs to 11 residues. Trimming took 4 bases from V and 12 from J, leaving 11 bases between them. CDR3 sequence: CASSQGLRQFF. The CDR3 nucleotides are TGTGCCAGCAGCCAGGGATTAAGGCAGTTCTTC.

This rearrangement joins TRBV7-9 to TRBJ2-3, with 9 bases matching TRBD2. V dropped 2 bases and J dropped 3; count of bases not matched to a gene: 0. This CDR3 is 14 amino acids long. Germline assignment: CDR1 SEHNR and CDR2 FQNEAQ (reference sequence). CDR3 in DNA: TGTGCCAGCAGCTTAAGCGGGAGGACAGATACGCAGTATTTT. Residues: CASSLSGRTDTQYF. The variable domain in full, completed from reference TRBV7-9 and TRBJ2-3, reads DTGVSQNPRHKITKRGQNVTFRCDPISEHNRLYWYRQTLGQGPEFLTYFQNEAQLEKSRLLSDRFSAERPKGSFSTLEIQRTEQGDSAMYLCASSLSGRTDTQYFGPGTRLTVL.

CDR3 nucleotides: TGCGCCAGCAGCTTCGAGAACAATGAGCAGTTCTTC. Amino acids: CASSFENNEQFF. V is TRBV5-1 and J is TRBJ2-1; no clear D. Trimming pared 2 bases from V and 5 bases from J, leaving 5 bases between. Per germline, CDR1 SGHRS and CDR2 YFSETQ. CDR3 size: 12 residues.